This T cell receptor beta chain is drawn from a study of blood T cell repertoires in COVID-19. Study-wide context: Sites across the United States, Italy and Spain contributed samples from acute and convalescent COVID-19. The analysed material was cDNA or gDNA that came from T cells, B-cell-depleted T cells, or PBMCs.

CDR1 is LNHDA, CDR2 SQIVND, per germline (reference sequence). This CDR3 contains 12 residues. Trimming took 6 bases from V and 12 from J, leaving 15 bases between them. In the study's own analysis: It was from reference gene primer amplification that nucleated cell counts were estimated. The data were produced by immunoSEQ multiplex PCR, yet TCRdb's version contains in-frame clones alone and is incomplete. V and J calls and clone size follow that table, whereas D and trimming were derived from the DNA. The sample contains approximately 69,000 clones, nearly 85% of which appear only once. The chain combines TRBV19 with TRBJ2-1; perhaps TRBD1 as D (5 bases). The TCR was taken from an older woman with acute or convalescent COVID-19. Sequencing used peripheral blood. The CDR3 region is CASSHWGVGQFF. CDR3 DNA: TGTGCCAGTAGCCATTGGGGCGTTGGGCAGTTCTTC. The full variable domain, with the rest looked up from reference TRBV19 and TRBJ2-1, is DGGITQSPKYLFRKEGQNVTLSCEQNLNHDAMYWYRQDPGQGLRLIYYSQIVNDFQKGDIAEGYSVSREKKESFPLTVTSAQKNPTAFYLCASSHWGVGQFFGPGTRLTVL.